This T cell receptor beta chain originates from a study of T cell responses to AZD1222 COVID-19 vaccine. Looking at the study overall: Researchers grouped second doses given at about 4 or about 12 weeks into one pool. Study-level results: Repertoire sampling was restricted to post-peak T cell response timepoints. In a largely white British group with more females than males, clonal diversity was possibly underestimated. Two doses of AZD1222 preceded a rise in Spike-specific TCR breadth and depth.

Libraries were prepared by immunoSEQ multiplex PCR; TCRdb keeps only in-frame clonotypes and omits some of them. The table lists more than 110,000 clones, approximately 94% of them singletons. The germline V and J ends were trimmed by 0 bases and 4 bases, with 13 bases remaining between them. The CDR3 length is 15 residues. Germline lookup yields CDR1 SGDLS and CDR2 YYNGEE. This clone was seen a single time. Its antigen is currently unknown. The V and J genes are TRBV9 and TRBJ1-2; D might be TRBD1 (5 bases). This TCR was sampled from an adult in good health. The material sequenced was peripheral blood, taken on day 0 of AZD1222 vaccination. The CDR3 spells CASSVDEGPLYGYTF. CDR3 nucleotides: TGTGCCAGCAGCGTAGATGAGGGACCCCTCTATGGCTACACCTTC. Supplemented by reference TRBV9 and TRBJ1-2, the full variable domain reads DSGVTQTPKHLITATGQRVTLRCSPRSGDLSVYWYQQSLDQGLQFLIQYYNGEERAKGNILERFSAQQFPDLHSELNLSSLELGDSALYFCASSVDEGPLYGYTFGSGTRLTVV.